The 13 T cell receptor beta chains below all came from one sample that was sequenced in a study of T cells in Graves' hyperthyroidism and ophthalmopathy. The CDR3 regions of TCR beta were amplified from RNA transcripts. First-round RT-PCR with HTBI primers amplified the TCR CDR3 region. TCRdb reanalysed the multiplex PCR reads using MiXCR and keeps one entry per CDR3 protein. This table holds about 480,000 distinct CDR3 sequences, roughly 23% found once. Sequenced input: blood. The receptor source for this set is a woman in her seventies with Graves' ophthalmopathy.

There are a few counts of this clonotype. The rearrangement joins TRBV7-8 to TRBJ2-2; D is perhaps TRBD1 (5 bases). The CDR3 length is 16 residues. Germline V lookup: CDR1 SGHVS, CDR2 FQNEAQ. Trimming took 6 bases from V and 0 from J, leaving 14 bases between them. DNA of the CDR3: TGTGCCAGCAGTCTTACGGACACCCCGAACACCGGGGAGCTGTTTTTT. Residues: CASSLTDTPNTGELFF.

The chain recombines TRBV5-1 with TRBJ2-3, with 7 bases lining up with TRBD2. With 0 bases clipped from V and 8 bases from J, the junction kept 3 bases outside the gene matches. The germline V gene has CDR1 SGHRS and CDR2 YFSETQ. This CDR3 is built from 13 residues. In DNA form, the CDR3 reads TGCGCCAGCAGCTTGGGGGACTACCGTACGCAGTATTTT. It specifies CASSLGDYRTQYF.

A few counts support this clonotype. CDR3 sequence reads: CARPDESSYEQYF. CDR3 coding DNA: TGCGCCAGACCCGACGAAAGCTCCTACGAGCAGTACTTC. The chain carries TRBV10-1 and TRBJ2-7, with D hard to call. Deletions cut 9 bases from V and 0 bases from J, with 12 bases between. This CDR3 region has 13 residues. Germline CDR1 is WNHNN and CDR2 is SYGVQD (reference sequence).

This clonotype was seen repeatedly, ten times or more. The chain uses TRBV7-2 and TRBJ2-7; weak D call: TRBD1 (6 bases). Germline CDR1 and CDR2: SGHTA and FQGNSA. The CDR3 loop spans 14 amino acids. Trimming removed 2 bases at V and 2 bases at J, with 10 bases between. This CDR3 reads CASSLTDRTYEQYF. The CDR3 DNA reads TGTGCCAGCAGCTTAACGGACAGAACCTACGAGCAGTACTTC.

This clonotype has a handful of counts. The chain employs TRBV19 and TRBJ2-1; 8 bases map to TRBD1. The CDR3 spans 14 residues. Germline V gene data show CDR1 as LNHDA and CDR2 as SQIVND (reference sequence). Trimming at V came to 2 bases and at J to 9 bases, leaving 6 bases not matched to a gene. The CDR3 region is CASSIQGAVLEQFF. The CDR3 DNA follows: TGTGCCAGTAGTATACAGGGGGCGGTTCTTGAGCAGTTCTTC.

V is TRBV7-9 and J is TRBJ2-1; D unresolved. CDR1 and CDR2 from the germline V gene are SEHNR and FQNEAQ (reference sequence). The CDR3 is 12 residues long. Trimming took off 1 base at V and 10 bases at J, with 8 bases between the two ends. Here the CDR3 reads CASSLDSEEQFF. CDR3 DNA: TGTGCCAGCAGCTTAGATTCTGAAGAGCAGTTCTTC.

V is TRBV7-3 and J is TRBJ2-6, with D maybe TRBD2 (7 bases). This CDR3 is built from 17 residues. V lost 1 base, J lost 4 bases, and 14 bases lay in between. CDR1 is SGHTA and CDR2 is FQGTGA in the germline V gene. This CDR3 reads CASSLNGGGPGANVLTF. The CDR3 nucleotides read TGTGCCAGCAGCTTAAATGGGGGGGGGCCCGGGGCCAACGTCCTGACTTTC.

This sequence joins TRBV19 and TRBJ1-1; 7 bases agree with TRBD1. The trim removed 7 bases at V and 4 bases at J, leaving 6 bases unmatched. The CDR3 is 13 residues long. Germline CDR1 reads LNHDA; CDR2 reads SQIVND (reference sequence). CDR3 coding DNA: TGTGCCAGTATCTTGACAGGGAGCACTGAAGCTTTCTTT. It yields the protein CASILTGSTEAFF.

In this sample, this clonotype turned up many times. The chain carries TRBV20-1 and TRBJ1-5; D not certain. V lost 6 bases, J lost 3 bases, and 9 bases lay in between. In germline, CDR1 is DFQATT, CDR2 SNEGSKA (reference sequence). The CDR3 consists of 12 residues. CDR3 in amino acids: CSAEENNQPQHF. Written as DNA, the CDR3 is TGCAGTGCAGAAGAGAACAATCAGCCCCAGCATTTT.

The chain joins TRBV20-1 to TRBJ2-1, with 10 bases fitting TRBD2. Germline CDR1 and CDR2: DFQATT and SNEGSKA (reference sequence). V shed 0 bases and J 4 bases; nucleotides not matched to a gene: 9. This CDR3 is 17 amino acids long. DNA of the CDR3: TGCAGTGCTAGAGATCTAGGGATAGCGGGAGGTTACAATGAGCAGTTCTTC. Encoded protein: CSARDLGIAGGYNEQFF.

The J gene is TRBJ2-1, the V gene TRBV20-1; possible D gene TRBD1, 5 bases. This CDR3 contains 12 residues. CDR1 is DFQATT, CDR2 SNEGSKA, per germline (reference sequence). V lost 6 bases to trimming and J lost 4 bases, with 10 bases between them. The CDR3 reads CSAKTVYNEQFF. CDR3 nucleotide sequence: TGCAGTGCCAAGACAGTTTACAATGAGCAGTTCTTC.

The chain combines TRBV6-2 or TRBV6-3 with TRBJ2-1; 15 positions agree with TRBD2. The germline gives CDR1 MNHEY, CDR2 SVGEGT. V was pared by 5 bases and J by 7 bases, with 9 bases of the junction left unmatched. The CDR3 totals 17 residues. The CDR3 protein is CASSGGLAGGRGNEQFF. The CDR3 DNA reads TGTGCCAGCAGTGGAGGACTAGCGGGAGGGCGGGGGAATGAGCAGTTCTTC.

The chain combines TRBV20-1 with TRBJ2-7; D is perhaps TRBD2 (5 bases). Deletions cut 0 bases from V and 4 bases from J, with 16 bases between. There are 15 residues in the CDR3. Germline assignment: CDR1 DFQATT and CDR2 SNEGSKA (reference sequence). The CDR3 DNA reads TGCAGTGCTAGAGATCTTAACGACTACCGATACGAGCAGTACTTC. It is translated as CSARDLNDYRYEQYF.